This T cell receptor beta chain was sequenced during a study of blood T cell repertoires in COVID-19. V shed 1 base and J shed 0 bases, with 10 bases lying between them. This CDR3 spans 16 amino acids. From germline, CDR1 is SGHVS and CDR2 FNYEAQ. Clones were sequenced by immunoSEQ multiplex PCR, and TCRdb holds only the in-frame ones, with some missing. The table has 360,000 or so clones, around 86% seen once. Source material: PBMCs or T cells enriched from blood (not recorded which). This TCR came from a woman between 45 and 65 years old who had recovered from COVID-19. The chain employs TRBV7-6 and TRBJ1-5, with a possible D match to TRBD1 (5 bases). CDR3 sequence: CASSLGGLYSNQPQHF. The CDR3 DNA reads as TGTGCCAGCAGCTTAGGGGGACTCTATAGCAATCAGCCCCAGCATTTT.